Listed below are T cell receptor beta chains from one sample, sequenced in a study of OX40 agonist ivuxolimab in advanced cancers. Profiling relied on immunoSEQ multiplex PCR, and the TCRdb table lists in-frame clones only, not all of them. This sample has about 48,000 clones, with over 80% found just once. This specimen was CD4+ or CD8+ T cells sorted from blood, taken in a trial of the OX40 agonist ivuxolimab. The receptors were sampled from an adult with an advanced solid tumor such as melanoma, head and neck, liver or kidney cancer. Both conserved end residues are part of each CDR3. A D gene is named only where the DNA matches it firmly. A clone size is listed for some rows: how often the clone was seen (once, few, many), or a class if it is expanded.

.	.	TRBJ1-5	TRBV30	CAWSVSGGQPQHF	TGTGCCTGGAGTGTAAGCGGAGGTCAGCCCCAGCATTTT
.	.	TRBJ1-2	TRBV11-2	CASSSSNYGYTF	TGTGCCAGCAGCAGTTCTAACTATGGCTACACCTTC
few	.	TRBJ1-2	TRBV10-3	CAITLGGGRYGYTF	TGTGCCATCACCCTGGGGGGGGGCCGTTATGGCTACACCTTC
few	.	TRBJ1-1	TRBV5-5	CASSSNPSLLNTEAFF	TGTGCCAGCAGCTCGAACCCCTCCCTATTGAACACTGAAGCTTTCTTT
.	.	TRBJ1-3	TRBV7-2	CASSARGGSGNTIYF	TGTGCCAGCAGCGCGCGGGGAGGGTCTGGAAACACCATATATTTT
once	TRBD1	TRBJ1-1	TRBV19	CASSTKTGLEAFF	TGTGCCAGTAGTACTAAGACAGGGCTCGAAGCTTTCTTT
.	.	TRBJ1-2	TRBV6-5	CASSSGRGGYTF	TGTGCCAGCAGTTCAGGGAGGGGGGGCTACACCTTC
.	TRBD1	TRBJ1-2	TRBV6-6	CASSWDRTNYGYTF	TGTGCCAGCAGTTGGGACAGGACGAACTATGGCTACACCTTC
.	.	TRBJ1-6	TRBV5-6	CASSLVGRLNSPLHF	TGTGCCAGCAGCTTGGTGGGACGGCTAAATTCACCCCTCCACTTT
.	TRBD1	TRBJ1-1	TRBV27	CASRNRDRNTEAFF	TGTGCCAGCAGGAACCGGGACAGGAACACTGAAGCTTTCTTT
.	TRBD2	TRBJ2-3	TRBV7-9	CASSQGLAGGTDTQYF	TGTGCCAGCAGCCAAGGACTAGCGGGGGGCACAGATACGCAGTATTTT
.	.	TRBJ1-2	TRBV7-8	CASSLVQTGGYTF	TGTGCCAGCAGCTTAGTTCAGACGGGTGGCTACACCTTC
.	.	TRBJ2-1	TRBV6-1	CASSEIYRDTGQFF	TGTGCCAGCAGTGAGATTTACAGGGACACGGGGCAGTTCTTC
.	.	TRBJ1-1	TRBV23-1	CASSQSQPGQGHYVNTEAFF	TGCGCCAGCAGTCAATCCCAGCCGGGTCAGGGCCACTACGTGAACACTGAAGCTTTCTTT
.	.	TRBJ1-1	TRBV6-1	CASRGQWNTEAFF	TGTGCCAGCAGAGGACAGTGGAACACTGAAGCTTTCTTT
.	.	TRBJ1-1	TRBV7-9	CASSLGSGWGDTEAFF	TGTGCCAGCAGCCTTGGGTCAGGGTGGGGAGACACTGAAGCTTTCTTT
.	.	TRBJ2-5	TRBV29-1	CSVGHQETQYF	TGCAGCGTTGGGCACCAAGAGACCCAGTACTTC
.	.	TRBJ1-6	TRBV19	CASSISRDPHSPLHF	TGTGCCAGTAGTATCAGCCGGGACCCACATTCACCCCTCCACTTT
few	.	TRBJ2-2	TRBV5-6	CASSFYGPIAGELFF	TGTGCCAGCAGCTTCTACGGGCCTATCGCCGGGGAGCTGTTTTTT
.	.	TRBJ1-1	TRBV2	CASTREMNTEAFF	TGTGCCAGCACCAGGGAAATGAACACTGAAGCTTTCTTT
once	TRBD2	TRBJ2-7	TRBV7-8	CASSHGGGIGYEQYF	TGTGCCAGCAGCCACGGGGGGGGTATTGGATACGAGCAGTACTTC
.	.	TRBJ1-1	TRBV6-6	CASSYKPENTEAFF	TGTGCCAGCAGTTACAAGCCAGAGAACACTGAAGCTTTCTTT
.	TRBD1	TRBJ1-1	TRBV5-6	CASSLGGRGPAEAFF	TGTGCCAGCAGCTTGGGGGGTAGGGGGCCGGCTGAAGCTTTCTTT
.	.	TRBJ1-5	TRBV4-3	CASSQYLDGGQPQHF	TGCGCCAGCAGCCAATATCTCGACGGAGGTCAGCCCCAGCATTTT
few	TRBD1	TRBJ2-7	TRBV19	CASSAGTGVNEQYF	TGTGCCAGTAGTGCCGGGACAGGGGTTAACGAGCAGTACTTC
.	.	TRBJ1-5	TRBV18	CASSPDVYQPQHF	TGTGCCAGCTCACCAGACGTCTATCAGCCCCAGCATTTT
.	.	TRBJ2-1	TRBV7-2	CASSPTAGSSYNEQFF	TGTGCCAGCAGCCCCACGGCAGGAAGCTCCTACAATGAGCAGTTCTTC
.	.	TRBJ2-3	TRBV27	CASSSVGRRSDTQYF	TGTGCCAGCAGTTCTGTAGGACGCAGGTCAGATACGCAGTATTTT
.	.	TRBJ2-7	TRBV4-3	CASSQDRRPSYEQYF	TGCGCCAGCAGCCAAGATCGCAGGCCTTCCTACGAGCAGTACTTC
.	.	TRBJ2-3	TRBV5-4	CASSMLGTDTQYF	TGTGCCAGCAGTATGTTAGGTACAGATACGCAGTATTTT
.	.	TRBJ2-5	TRBV18	CASSPFLTGTAQETQYF	TGTGCCAGCTCACCATTCTTGACCGGGACCGCACAAGAGACCCAGTACTTC
once	TRBD1	TRBJ1-2	TRBV19	CATSRNAGQGLGYTF	TGTGCCACCTCTCGAAATGCGGGACAGGGACTCGGCTACACCTTC
once	TRBD2	TRBJ2-7	TRBV2	CASRLAGSYEQYF	TGTGCCAGTCGACTAGCGGGGTCCTACGAGCAGTACTTC
once	.	TRBJ1-4	TRBV5-5	CASFKNEKLFF	TGTGCCAGCTTTAAAAACGAAAAACTGTTTTTT
.	.	TRBJ1-1	TRBV7-3	CASSKTGGTEAFF	TGTGCCAGCAGCAAAACGGGGGGCACTGAAGCTTTCTTT
.	.	TRBJ1-6	TRBV5-6	CASSLGRNSPLHF	TGTGCCAGCAGCCTGGGCCGGAATTCACCCCTCCACTTT
.	.	TRBJ1-4	TRBV4-3	CASSQIILRAGSPNEKLFF	TGCGCCAGCAGCCAGATCATACTGCGGGCAGGTTCTCCTAATGAAAAACTGTTTTTT
.	TRBD1	TRBJ2-1	TRBV6-5	CASSYDRGLSEQFF	TGTGCCAGCAGTTACGACAGGGGATTGTCTGAGCAGTTCTTC
.	.	TRBJ2-7	TRBV6-6	CASSYSGHEQYF	TGTGCCAGCAGTTACTCCGGGCACGAGCAGTACTTC
.	.	TRBJ1-2	TRBV20-1	CSARGDYGYTF	TGCAGTGCTAGAGGGGACTATGGCTACACCTTC
.	.	TRBJ1-1	TRBV11-2	CASSPRFPEAFF	TGTGCCAGCAGCCCCCGGTTCCCTGAAGCTTTCTTT
.	.	TRBJ1-5	TRBV6-6	CASSLSRGPNQPQHF	TGTGCCAGCAGTTTGAGCAGGGGCCCCAATCAGCCCCAGCATTTT
few	.	TRBJ2-3	TRBV14	CASSQDTGIWADTQYF	TGTGCCAGCAGCCAAGATACCGGCATTTGGGCAGATACGCAGTATTTT
once	.	TRBJ2-5	TRBV27	CASSFDRSQETQYF	TGTGCCAGCAGTTTCGACAGGAGCCAAGAGACCCAGTACTTC
.	.	TRBJ2-3	TRBV13	CASTRASTDTQYF	TGTGCCAGCACCAGGGCTAGCACAGATACGCAGTATTTT